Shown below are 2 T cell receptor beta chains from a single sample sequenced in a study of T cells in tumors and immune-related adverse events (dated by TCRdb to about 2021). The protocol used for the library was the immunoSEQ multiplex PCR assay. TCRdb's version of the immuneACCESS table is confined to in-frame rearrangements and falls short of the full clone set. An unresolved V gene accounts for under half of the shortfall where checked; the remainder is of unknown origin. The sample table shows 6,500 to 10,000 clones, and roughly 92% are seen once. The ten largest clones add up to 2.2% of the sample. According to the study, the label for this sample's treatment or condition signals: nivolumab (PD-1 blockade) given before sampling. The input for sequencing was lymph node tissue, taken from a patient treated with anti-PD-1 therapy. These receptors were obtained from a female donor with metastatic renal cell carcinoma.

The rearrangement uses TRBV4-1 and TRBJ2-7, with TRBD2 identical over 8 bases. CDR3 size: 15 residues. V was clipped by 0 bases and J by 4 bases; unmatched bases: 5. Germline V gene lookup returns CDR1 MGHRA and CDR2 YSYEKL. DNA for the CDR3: TGCGCCAGCAGCCAAGATGGTAGCGGGAAATACGAGCAGTACTTC. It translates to CASSQDGSGKYEQYF.

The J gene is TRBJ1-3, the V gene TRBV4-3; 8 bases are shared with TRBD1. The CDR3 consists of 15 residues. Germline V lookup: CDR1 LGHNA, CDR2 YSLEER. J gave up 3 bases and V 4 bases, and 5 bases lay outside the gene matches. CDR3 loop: CASSRNRGGGNTIYF. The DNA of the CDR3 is TGCGCCAGCAGCCGCAACAGGGGGGGTGGAAACACCATATATTTT.